This paragraph covers one T cell receptor (beta chain) sequence. Antigen: not known. The data were obtained in a study of T cell responses to AZD1222 COVID-19 vaccine. Study at large: Pooling was applied to second doses at about 4 or about 12 weeks. The study, taken as a whole, reports: Baseline seropositivity occurred in only a handful of AZD1222 recipients. Only after the peak T cell response were repertoires sampled.

Germline V gene data show CDR1 as SGHTA and CDR2 as FQGNSA. The V and J ends lost 5 bases and 0 bases respectively, with 10 bases between them. This CDR3 has 14 amino acids. TCRdb's table, derived via immunoSEQ multiplex PCR, lists solely in-frame clones and lacks some. The sample yields 170,000 or so clones, 75% to 95% seen once. The chain has TRBV7-2 and TRBJ2-5; D is possibly TRBD1 or TRBD2 (5 bases each). The receptor was isolated from an adult in good health. Material: peripheral blood, obtained on day 0 of AZD1222 vaccination. Here the CDR3 reads CASSPGAYQETQYF. The DNA of the CDR3 is TGTGCCAGCAGCCCCGGGGCCTACCAAGAGACCCAGTACTTC.